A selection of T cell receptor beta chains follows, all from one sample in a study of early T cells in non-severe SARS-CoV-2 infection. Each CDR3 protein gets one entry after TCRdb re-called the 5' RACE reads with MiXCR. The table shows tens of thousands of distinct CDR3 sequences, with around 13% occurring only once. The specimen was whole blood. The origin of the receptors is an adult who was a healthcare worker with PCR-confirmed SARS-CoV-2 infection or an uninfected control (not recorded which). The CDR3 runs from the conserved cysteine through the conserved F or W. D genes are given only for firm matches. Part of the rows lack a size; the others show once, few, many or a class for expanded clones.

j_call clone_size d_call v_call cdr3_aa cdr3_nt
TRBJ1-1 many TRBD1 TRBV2 CASSESGTGHTEAFF TGTGCCAGCAGTGAAAGTGGGACAGGGCACACTGAAGCTTTCTTT
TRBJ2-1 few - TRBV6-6 CASSYSGLSSYNEQFF TGTGCCAGCAGTTACTCGGGGCTAAGCTCCTACAATGAGCAGTTCTTC
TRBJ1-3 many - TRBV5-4 CASSRGGWDSENTIYF TGTGCCAGCAGCCGAGGGGGTTGGGACTCTGAAAACACCATATATTTT
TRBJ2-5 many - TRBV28 CASSLSRATQYF TGTGCCAGCAGTTTATCTAGGGCGACCCAGTACTTC
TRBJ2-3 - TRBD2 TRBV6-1 CASSELGSGSTDTQYF TGTGCCAGCAGTGAATTGGGTAGCGGGAGCACAGATACGCAGTATTTT
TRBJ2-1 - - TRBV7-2 CASSFYRDTLGNEQFF TGTGCCAGCAGTTTCTACCGGGACACCCTGGGCAATGAGCAGTTCTTC
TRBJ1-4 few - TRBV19 CASSMERSATNEKLFF TGTGCCAGTAGTATGGAGCGGTCGGCAACTAATGAAAAACTGTTTTTT
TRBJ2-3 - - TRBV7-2 CASSLRRPDTQYF TGTGCCAGCAGCTTAAGGAGGCCCGATACGCAGTATTTT
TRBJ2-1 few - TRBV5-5 CASSPYDEGFYNEQFF TGTGCCAGCAGTCCCTACGACGAGGGGTTCTACAATGAGCAGTTCTTC
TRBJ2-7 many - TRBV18 CASSPVRDPYEQYF TGTGCCAGCTCACCGGTGAGGGATCCCTACGAGCAGTACTTC
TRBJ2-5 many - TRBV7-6 CASSLRQGRGETQYF TGTGCCAGCAGCTTGAGACAGGGGAGGGGAGAGACCCAGTACTTC
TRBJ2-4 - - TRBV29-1 CSVASGFAQNIQYF TGCAGCGTTGCGTCAGGGTTTGCCCAAAACATTCAGTACTTC
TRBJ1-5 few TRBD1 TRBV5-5 CASRRTGNSNQPQHF TGTGCCAGCAGACGGACAGGGAACTCCAATCAGCCCCAGCATTTT
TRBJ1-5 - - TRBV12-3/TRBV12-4 CASSPKPQPQHF TGTGCCAGCAGCCCCAAGCCCCAGCCCCAGCATTTT
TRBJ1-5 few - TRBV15 CAISGTNQPQHF TGTGCCATTTCCGGGACCAATCAGCCCCAGCATTTT
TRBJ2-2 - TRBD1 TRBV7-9 CASSLHGQGNTGELFF TGTGCCAGCAGCTTACACGGACAGGGAAACACCGGGGAGCTGTTTTTT
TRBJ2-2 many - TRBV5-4 CASSSRDPDTGELFF TGTGCCAGCAGCAGCCGGGACCCTGACACCGGGGAGCTGTTTTTT
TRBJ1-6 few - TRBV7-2 CASSLQWAGRRPPSPLHF TGTGCCAGCAGCCTACAATGGGCAGGACGCCGACCGCCTTCACCCCTCCACTTT
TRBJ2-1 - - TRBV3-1 CASSQGPSPRGSYNEQFF TGTGCCAGCAGCCAAGGCCCAAGTCCCAGGGGATCCTACAATGAGCAGTTCTTC
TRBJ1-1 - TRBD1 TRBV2 CATKDRRNTEAFF TGTGCCACCAAGGACAGGCGAAACACTGAAGCTTTCTTT
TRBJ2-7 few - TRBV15 CATSKDGGIRDEQYF TGTGCCACCAGCAAGGATGGGGGGATTAGGGACGAGCAGTACTTC
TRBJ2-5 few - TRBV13 CASSLEAGGHQETQYF TGTGCCAGCAGCTTAGAGGCCGGGGGACACCAAGAGACCCAGTACTTC
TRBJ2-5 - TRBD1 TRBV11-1 CASSFRQGQETQYF TGTGCCAGCAGCTTCCGACAGGGCCAAGAGACCCAGTACTTC